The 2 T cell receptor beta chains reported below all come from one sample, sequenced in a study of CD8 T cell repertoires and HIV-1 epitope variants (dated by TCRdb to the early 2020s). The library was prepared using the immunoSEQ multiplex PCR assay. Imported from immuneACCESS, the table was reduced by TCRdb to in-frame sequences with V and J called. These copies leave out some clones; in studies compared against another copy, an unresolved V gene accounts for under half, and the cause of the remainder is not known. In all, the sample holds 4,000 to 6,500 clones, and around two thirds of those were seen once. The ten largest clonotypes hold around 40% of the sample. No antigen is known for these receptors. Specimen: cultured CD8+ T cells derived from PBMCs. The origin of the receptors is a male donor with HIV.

The CDR3 DNA reads TGCGCCAGCAGCCAAGCCCTACCGGGGGACGGAAACACCATATATTTT. Residues: CASSQALPGDGNTIYF. The rearrangement uses TRBV4-1 and TRBJ1-3, with D possibly TRBD1 on 5 matching bases. The CDR3 is made up of 16 amino acids. CDR1 MGHRA and CDR2 YSYEKL come from the germline V gene. V was trimmed by 1 base and J by 4 bases, leaving 14 bases between them.

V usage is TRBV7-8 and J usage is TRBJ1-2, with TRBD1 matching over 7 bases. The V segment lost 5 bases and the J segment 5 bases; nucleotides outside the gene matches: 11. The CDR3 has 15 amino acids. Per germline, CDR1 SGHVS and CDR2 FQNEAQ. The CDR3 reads CASSDGQVSPYGYTF. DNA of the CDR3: TGTGCCAGCAGCGACGGACAGGTATCGCCGTATGGCTACACCTTC. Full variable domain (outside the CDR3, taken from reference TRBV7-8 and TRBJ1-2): GAGVSQSPRYKVAKRGQDVALRCDPISGHVSLFWYQQALGQGPEFLTYFQNEAQLDKSGLPSDRFFAERPEGSVSTLKIQRTQQEDSAVYLCASSDGQVSPYGYTFGSGTRLTVV.